One sample yielded the 28 T cell receptor beta chains listed below, sequenced in a study of blood T cells in healthy people across ages. The use of a sample-barcoded 5' primer and a J-beta primer mix characterized a second PCR of about 6 to 12 cycles. TCRdb processed the 5' RACE reads anew with MiXCR; each CDR3 protein has one entry. This sample has around 750,000 distinct CDR3 sequences, with 53% found just once. Sequencing input: blood. These TCRs come from a man older than 75 in good health.

For the CDR3, the DNA is TGTGCCAGCAGCATCAGAGACAGGGGGCGGTTTCCTTCCTACGAGCAGTACTTC. Protein: CASSIRDRGRFPSYEQYF. The chain links TRBV6-1 to TRBJ2-7; 10 bases map to TRBD1. V shed 6 bases and J 1 base; nucleotides not matched to a gene: 15. Germline CDR1 reads MNHNS; CDR2 reads SASEGT. The CDR3 loop spans 18 amino acids.

The chain joins TRBV28 to TRBJ2-3; 7 bases map to TRBD2. The germline V gene encodes CDR1 MDHEN and CDR2 SYDVKM. V lost 3 bases and J lost 0; bases outside the gene matches: 18. The CDR3 has 20 amino acids. The CDR3 reads CASSFFLGSSGPTSTDTQYF. The CDR3 coding sequence is TGTGCCAGCAGTTTTTTTTTGGGGTCTAGCGGACCTACGAGCACAGATACGCAGTATTTT.

The rearrangement links TRBV7-9 to TRBJ1-1; D gene unclear. Germline values: CDR1 SEHNR, CDR2 FQNEAQ (reference sequence). CDR3 size: 12 residues. The V end lost 2 bases, the J end lost 5 bases, and 6 bases lay between the germline ends. The CDR3 nucleotides are TGTGCCAGCAGCTTATTTACAACTGAAGCTTTCTTT. Its translation: CASSLFTTEAFF.

The chain couples TRBV5-6 to TRBJ2-7; 7 positions agree with TRBD2. The trim removed 3 bases at V and 2 bases at J, leaving 11 bases unmatched. The length of the CDR3 is 16 residues. Per germline, CDR1 SGHDT and CDR2 YYEEEE. The CDR3 loop is CASSSPGGSDAYEQYF. The CDR3 nucleotides are TGTGCCAGCAGCTCTCCTGGCGGGAGCGACGCCTACGAGCAGTACTTC. The variable domain in full, with the rest retrieved from reference TRBV5-6 and TRBJ2-7, is DAGVTQSPTHLIKTRGQQVTLRCSPKSGHDTVSWYQQALGQGPQFIFQYYEEEERQRGNFPDRFSGHQFPNYSSELNVNALLLGDSALYLCASSSPGGSDAYEQYFGPGTRLTVT.

The rearrangement joins TRBV12-3 or TRBV12-4 to TRBJ1-1, with D tentatively TRBD1 (5 bases). Trimming pared 6 bases from V and 0 bases from J, leaving 17 bases between. The CDR3 consists of 16 residues. The chain's CDR3 is CASRPPQGRMNTEAFF. As DNA, the CDR3 is TGTGCCAGCAGGCCCCCCCAGGGTAGGATGAACACTGAAGCTTTCTTT.

This chain connects TRBV27 to TRBJ2-7; D remains ambiguous. The CDR3 is 13 residues long. V lost 8 bases and J 1 base, leaving 12 bases between the germline ends. CDR1 is MNHEY and CDR2 is SMNVEV in the germline V gene (reference sequence). DNA for the CDR3: TGTGCCAGCCGGCCGGCTGGGTCCTACGAGCAGTACTTC. Its protein is CASRPAGSYEQYF.

This rearrangement joins TRBV9 to TRBJ2-7; 12 bases are a match to TRBD2. Trimming at V came to 0 bases and at J to 9 bases, leaving 4 bases not matched to a gene. CDR3 size: 14 residues. Germline V lookup: CDR1 SGDLS, CDR2 YYNGEE. CDR3 in amino acids: CASSVDLAGGRQYF. The CDR3 DNA reads TGTGCCAGCAGCGTAGACCTAGCGGGAGGGAGGCAGTACTTC.

This chain uses TRBV20-1 with TRBJ1-6, with a tentative D call TRBD1 (6 bases). CDR1 and CDR2 from the germline V gene are DFQATT and SNEGSKA (reference sequence). CDR3 size: 15 residues. Trimming took off 5 bases at V and 9 bases at J, with 20 bases between the two ends. The CDR3 DNA reads TGCAGTGCTGCGGTACAGGGAACACCAGGTTCACCCCTCCACTTT. This codes for CSAAVQGTPGSPLHF.

The CDR3: CASSPQKDTEAFF. CDR3 DNA sequence: TGTGCCAGCAGCCCCCAGAAGGACACTGAAGCTTTCTTT. V is TRBV21-1 and J is TRBJ1-1. TRBV21-1 is a known pseudogene. CDR3 size: 13 residues.

A word on this clonotype: One junction end disagrees with the germline gene, perhaps due to a read error. This sequence joins TRBV2 and TRBJ2-7, with 9 bases fitting TRBD2. This CDR3 contains 15 residues. Germline V lookup: CDR1 SNHLY, CDR2 FYNNEI. The CDR3 bases are TGTGCCGGCAGGATTGGTCTAGCGGGGACCTACGAGCAGTACTTC. Amino acid sequence: CAGRIGLAGTYEQYF.

The chain is built from TRBV5-6 and TRBJ2-5, with 10 bases lining up with TRBD2. This CDR3 is built from 17 residues. With 4 bases clipped from V and 6 bases from J, the junction kept 15 bases outside the gene matches. Germline CDR1 reads SGHDT; CDR2 reads YYEEEE. DNA for the CDR3: TGTGCCAGCAGCACACGGACTAGCGGAACCGGGGGGAAGACCCAGTACTTC. Residues: CASSTRTSGTGGKTQYF.

This clonotype was detected only a few times. The V call is TRBV5-6, the J call TRBJ2-3, with 12 bases that match TRBD2. The length of the CDR3 is 18 residues. In germline, CDR1 is SGHDT, CDR2 YYEEEE. Germline trimming cut 4 bases from V and 0 bases from J; bases unmatched to any gene: 9. The CDR3 DNA follows: TGTGCCAGCAGCGTCGGACTAGCGGGGAAGCCGAGCACAGATACGCAGTATTTT. Its protein product is CASSVGLAGKPSTDTQYF.

This clonotype occurred once. CDR3 amino acids: CATSRALGAGDSYEQYF. Written as DNA, the CDR3 is TGTGCCACCAGCAGAGCCCTCGGGGCAGGGGACTCCTACGAGCAGTACTTC. The V gene is TRBV15, the J gene TRBJ2-7; maybe TRBD1 (6 bases). Trimming stripped 1 base from V and 0 bases from J, with 16 bases between. Looked up from germline, CDR1 is LNHNV and CDR2 is YYDKDF (reference sequence). The CDR3 loop spans 17 amino acids.

This clonotype has only a few counts. The V and J genes are TRBV29-1 and TRBJ2-5; D is unclear. The V and J ends lost 6 bases and 9 bases respectively, with 17 bases between them. CDR1 is SQVTM and CDR2 is ANQGSEA in the germline V gene. The CDR3 spans 12 residues. The CDR3 spells CSVTVIQQAQYF. CDR3 in DNA: TGCAGCGTGACGGTAATACAGCAGGCCCAGTACTTC.

CDR3 loop: CASSGGQRYEQYF. In DNA form, the CDR3 reads TGTGCCAGCAGCGGGGGACAGCGCTACGAGCAGTACTTC. This chain connects TRBV7-8 to TRBJ2-7; 7 bases line up with TRBD1. The V and J ends lost 5 bases and 3 bases, in that order; junction bases with no gene match: 4. CDR1 SGHVS and CDR2 FQNEAQ come from the germline V gene. The CDR3 covers 13 residues.

This clonotype was seen a few times. The rearrangement links TRBV2 to TRBJ2-1; 16 nucleotides match TRBD2. Unmatched junction bases numbered 3, after V lost 1 base and J lost 9 bases. Germline-derived CDR1 and CDR2 are SNHLY and FYNNEI. The CDR3 spans 16 residues. Here the CDR3 DNA reads TGTGCCAGCAGTGAAGAAGGGACTAGCGGGAGGGCTGAGCAGTTCTTC. Amino acid sequence: CASSEEGTSGRAEQFF.

V usage is TRBV3-1 and J usage is TRBJ2-7, with D unresolved. V lost 0 bases and J 2 bases, leaving 11 bases between the germline ends. Looked up from germline, CDR1 is LGHDT and CDR2 is YNNKEL (reference sequence). The CDR3 contains 15 residues. In DNA form, the CDR3 reads TGTGCCAGCAGCCAAGATAGGGCTTCTACCTACGAGCAGTACTTC. This translates into CASSQDRASTYEQYF.

Only a few counts were recorded for this clonotype. This sequence joins TRBV14 and TRBJ2-1; no firm D call. The ends were cut back, 0 bases at V and 2 bases at J, with 8 bases in the middle. The CDR3 has 15 residues. Germline CDR1 SGHDN, CDR2 FVKESK. The CDR3 region has the DNA TGTGCCAGCAGCCAAGATGTTCTAGCCTACAATGAGCAGTTCTTC. Translated, it gives CASSQDVLAYNEQFF. Supplemented by reference TRBV14 and TRBJ2-1, the full variable domain reads EAGVTQFPSHSVIEKGQTVTLRCDPISGHDNLYWYRRVMGKEIKFLLHFVKESKQDESGMPNNRFLAERTGGTYSTLKVQPAELEDSGVYFCASSQDVLAYNEQFFGPGTRLTVL.

This chain connects TRBV12-3 or TRBV12-4 to TRBJ2-3; 16 positions agree with TRBD2. CDR3 length: 19 amino acids. Trimming at V came to 7 bases and at J to 14 bases, leaving 24 bases not matched to a gene. CDR3 in DNA: TGTGCCAGCACAGGGGGGACTAGCGGGAGGGCCAGCGGCGACAGATACGCGTATTTT. This translates into CASTGGTSGRASGDRYAYF.

This clonotype was counted between two and nine times. The V gene is TRBV27, the J gene TRBJ2-1; 12 bases line up with TRBD2. Germline V CDR1 and CDR2: MNHEY, SMNVEV (reference sequence). The V segment lost 7 bases and the J segment 6 bases; nucleotides outside the gene matches: 7. This CDR3 contains 15 residues. This chain's CDR3 is CASNPGTSGRNEQFF. For the CDR3, the DNA is TGTGCCAGCAACCCCGGGACTAGCGGGCGCAATGAGCAGTTCTTC.

This clonotype occurred a few times. The chain combines TRBV3-1 with TRBJ2-3; 12 bases line up with TRBD2. CDR1 and CDR2 from the germline V gene are LGHDT and YNNKEL (reference sequence). The length of the CDR3 is 16 residues. Trimming at V came to 6 bases and at J to 5 bases, leaving 9 bases not matched to a gene. CDR3 sequence: CASRHLAGGPVDTQYF. For the CDR3, the DNA is TGTGCCAGCAGGCACCTAGCGGGAGGGCCGGTAGATACGCAGTATTTT.

This clonotype was recorded a few times. This chain uses TRBV12-3 or TRBV12-4 with TRBJ2-5; the match to TRBD1 covers 9 bases. The J call may be incorrect, as the DNA end agrees better with TRBJ2-7. This CDR3 is built from 14 residues. The CDR3 region has the DNA TGTGCCAGCAGTCCGTCGGACAGGGGCCACGAGCAGTACTTC. Translating gives CASSPSDRGHEQYF.

This chain joins TRBV7-2 and TRBJ1-4; D is unclear. The CDR3 has 16 residues. V gave up 5 bases and J gave up 0 bases, with 13 bases separating them. From germline, CDR1 is SGHTA and CDR2 FQGNSA. The CDR3 nucleotides are TGTGCCAGCAGCCCCCGAGCCGGGCCAACTAATGAAAAACTGTTTTTT. Translating gives CASSPRAGPTNEKLFF.

The V and J genes are TRBV24-1 and TRBJ2-4; TRBD1 agrees at 9 bases. CDR3 length: 15 amino acids. The V segment lost 3 bases and the J segment 7 bases; nucleotides outside the gene matches: 6. CDR1 and CDR2 (germline): KGHDR, SFDVKD. CDR3 residues: CATSDTRTGVNIQYF. The CDR3 DNA is TGTGCCACCAGTGATACCCGGACAGGGGTGAACATTCAGTACTTC.

The chain uses TRBV7-2 and TRBJ2-5; maybe TRBD1 (6 bases). The DNA end is a closer match to TRBJ2-7, so the J assignment may be wrong. Looked up from germline, CDR1 is SGHTA and CDR2 is FQGNSA. This CDR3 is 14 amino acids long. The CDR3 is CASSLALQGTEQYF. The CDR3 DNA sequence: TGTGCCAGCAGCTTAGCGTTACAGGGAACCGAGCAGTACTTC.

The V and J genes are TRBV6-1 and TRBJ1-5, with D unclear. Germline values: CDR1 MNHNS, CDR2 SASEGT. Trimming stripped 6 bases from V and 0 bases from J, with 9 bases between. The CDR3 runs 14 residues. CDR3 region: CASRDGYSNQPQHF. The CDR3 DNA reads as TGTGCCAGCAGGGACGGTTATAGCAATCAGCCCCAGCATTTT.

CDR3 residues: CASSHGQGAEKLFF. CDR3 nucleotides: TGTGCCAGCAGCCACGGACAGGGGGCAGAAAAACTGTTTTTT. The rearrangement uses TRBV11-1 and TRBJ1-4; 11 nucleotides match TRBD1. The V gene's germline CDR1 is SGHAT and CDR2 FQDESV (reference sequence). The trim removed 5 bases at V and 8 bases at J, leaving 4 bases unmatched. The CDR3 has 14 amino acids.

The J gene is TRBJ2-5, the V gene TRBV7-6; D not resolved. Germline lookup yields CDR1 SGHVS and CDR2 FNYEAQ. The V end lost 5 bases, the J end lost 7 bases, and 11 bases lay between the germline ends. This CDR3 is built from 12 residues. DNA of the CDR3: TGTGCCAGCAGCCCTACCCTGGCGACCCAGTACTTC. It specifies CASSPTLATQYF.